This TCR beta chain is drawn from a study of CD8+CD57+ T cells in acquired aplastic anemia. Turning to the study itself: Sorted cells (CD4+ and CD8+) yielded DNA amounts that averaged approximately 3 ug. Healthy CD8+ samples averaged around 10 million reads. Findings of the study overall: A set of twenty-nine CD8+ CDR3 sequences was shared between patients and controls, and these sequences appeared highly expressed in patients.

The template used for profiling TCR beta VDJ and CDR3 was genomic DNA. TCRdb recomputed calls from the reads with MiXCR, one row per CDR3 protein. The repertoire includes 40,000 to 50,000 distinct CDR3 sequences, around 69% of them detected once, and about a third sits in the top ten. The CDR3 runs to 13 residues. The germline V gene encodes CDR1 MGHDK and CDR2 SYGVNS. The ends were cut back, 2 bases at V and 7 bases at J, with 9 bases in the middle. Note on this clonotype: Its antigen is still unknown.

The chain employs TRBV25-1 and TRBJ2-1; no reliable D call. This clonotype originated in a human donor in good health, serving as a control. The material sequenced was sorted CD4+, CD8+, or CD8+CD57+ T cells (not recorded which) from PBMCs. The CDR3 DNA reads TGTGCCAGCAGTGAAAACGACCCAAATGAGCAGTTCTTC. As protein: CASSENDPNEQFF.